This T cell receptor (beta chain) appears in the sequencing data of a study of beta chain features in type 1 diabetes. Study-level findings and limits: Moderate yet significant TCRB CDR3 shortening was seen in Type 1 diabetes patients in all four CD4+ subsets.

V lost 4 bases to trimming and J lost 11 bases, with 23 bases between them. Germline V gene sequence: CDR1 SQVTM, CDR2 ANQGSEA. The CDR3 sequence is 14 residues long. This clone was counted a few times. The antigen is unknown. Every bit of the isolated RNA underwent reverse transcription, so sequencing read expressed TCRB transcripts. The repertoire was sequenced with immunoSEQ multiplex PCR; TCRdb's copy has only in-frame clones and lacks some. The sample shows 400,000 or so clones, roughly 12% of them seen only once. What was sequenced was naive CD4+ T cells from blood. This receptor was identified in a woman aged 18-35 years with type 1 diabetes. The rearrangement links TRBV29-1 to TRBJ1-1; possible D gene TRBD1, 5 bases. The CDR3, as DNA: TGCAGCGTTGGAGTGCGGGGCGAGCGATTAAAGGCTTTCTTT. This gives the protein CSVGVRGERLKAFF.